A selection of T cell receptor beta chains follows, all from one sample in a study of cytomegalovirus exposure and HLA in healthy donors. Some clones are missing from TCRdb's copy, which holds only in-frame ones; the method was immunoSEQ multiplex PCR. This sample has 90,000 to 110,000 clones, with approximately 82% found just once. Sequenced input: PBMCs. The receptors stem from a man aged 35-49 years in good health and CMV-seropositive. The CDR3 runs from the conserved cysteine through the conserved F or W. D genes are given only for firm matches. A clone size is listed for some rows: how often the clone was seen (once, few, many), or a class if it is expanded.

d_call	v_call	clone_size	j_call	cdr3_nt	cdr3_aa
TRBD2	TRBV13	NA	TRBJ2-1	TGTGCCAGCAGCGCCGGTGGAGCGGGAATCTACAATGAGCAGTTCTTC	CASSAGGAGIYNEQFF
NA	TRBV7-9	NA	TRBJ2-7	TGTGCCAGCAGCTACGGGAGCTACGAGCAGTACTTC	CASSYGSYEQYF
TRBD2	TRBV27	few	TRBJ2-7	TGTGCCAGCAGAAATATATGGACTGGACTAGAAACGTACGAGCAGTACTTC	CASRNIWTGLETYEQYF
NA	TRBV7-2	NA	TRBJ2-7	TGTGCCAGCAGCTTAAGAGAGGGAAGGGCCTACGAGCAGTACTTC	CASSLREGRAYEQYF
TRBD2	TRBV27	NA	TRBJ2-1	TGTGCCAGCAGTCTGGGACTAGCGGGGGGTTCCTACAATGAGCAGTTCTTC	CASSLGLAGGSYNEQFF
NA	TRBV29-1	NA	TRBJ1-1	TGCAGCGTTTCCAGGGGTACGGACACTGAAGCTTTCTTT	CSVSRGTDTEAFF
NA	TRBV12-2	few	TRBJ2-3	TGTGCAAGTCGCTTAGCGGGACGGGGACTAGCGGGGGGCCTCCCAAGCACAGATACGCAGTATTTT	CASRLAGRGLAGGLPSTDTQYF
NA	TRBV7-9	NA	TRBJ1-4	TGTGCCAGCAGCTTAGCCTCGGAGGGAAATGAAAAACTGTTTTTT	CASSLASEGNEKLFF
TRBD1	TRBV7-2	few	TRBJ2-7	TGTGCCAGCAGCCTACAGGGGCCTACATCGACGAGGACCGAGCAGTACTTC	CASSLQGPTSTRTEQYF
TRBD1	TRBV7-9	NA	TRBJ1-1	TGTGCCAGCAGCTTGACTTGGACAGGGGACACTGAAGCTTTCTTT	CASSLTWTGDTEAFF
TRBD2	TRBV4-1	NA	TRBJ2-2	TGCGCCAGCAGCCCCGGTCTAGCGGTTAACACCGGGGAGCTGTTTTTT	CASSPGLAVNTGELFF
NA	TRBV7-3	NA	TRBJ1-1	TGTGCCAGCAGCTCTGTGGGGGCAGGCACTGAAGCTTTCTTT	CASSSVGAGTEAFF
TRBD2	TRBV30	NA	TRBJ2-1	TGTGCCTGGAGTGTCTGGGGTAGCGGGGCAGACAATGAGCAGTTCTTC	CAWSVWGSGADNEQFF
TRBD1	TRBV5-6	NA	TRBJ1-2	TGTGCCAGCAGCGAGACAGGGGCCCAGAACTATGGCTACACCTTC	CASSETGAQNYGYTF
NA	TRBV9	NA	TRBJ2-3	TGTGCCAGCAGGGGTACGGAGGGTACGCAGTATTTT	CASRGTEGTQYF
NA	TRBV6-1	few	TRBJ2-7	TGTGCCAGCAGCCTCCAGAGGTCCTACGAGCAGTACTTC	CASSLQRSYEQYF
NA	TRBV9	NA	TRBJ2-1	TGTGCCAGCAGCGTAGTGCAGGGGTACAACAATGAGCAGTTCTTC	CASSVVQGYNNEQFF
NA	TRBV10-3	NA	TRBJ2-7	TGTGCCATCAGTGAGTCGAAGGGGGTCGGGCTCGGGGAGCAGTACTTC	CAISESKGVGLGEQYF
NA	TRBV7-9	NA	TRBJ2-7	TGTGCCAGCAGCTTAGAGGGGGGCAGGGGGACCTACGAGCAGTACTTC	CASSLEGGRGTYEQYF
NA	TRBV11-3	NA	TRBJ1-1	TGTGCCAGCAGCTTGGAGGGAAGAGACACTGAAGCTTTCTTT	CASSLEGRDTEAFF
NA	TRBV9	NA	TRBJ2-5	TGTGCCAGCAGCGGGGGCGGGACTCCCTTTAAAGAGACCCAGTACTTC	CASSGGGTPFKETQYF
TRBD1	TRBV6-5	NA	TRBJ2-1	TGTGCCAGCACCCGACAGGGGTCCCATGAGCAGTTCTTC	CASTRQGSHEQFF
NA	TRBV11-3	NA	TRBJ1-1	TGTGCCAGCAGTGGCAGGGTCCCTGAAGCTTTCTTT	CASSGRVPEAFF
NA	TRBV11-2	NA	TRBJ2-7	TGTGCCAGCAGTTCTCCTCGGGGGAGAGACGAGCAGTACTTC	CASSSPRGRDEQYF
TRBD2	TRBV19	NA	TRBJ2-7	TGTGCCAGTAGTATGGGGCGGGAGAGCTCCTACGAGCAGTACTTC	CASSMGRESSYEQYF
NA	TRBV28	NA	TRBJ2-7	TGTGCCAGCAGTTTACCAGGGAAGAGCTCCTACGAGCAGTACTTC	CASSLPGKSSYEQYF
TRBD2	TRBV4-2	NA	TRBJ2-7	TGTGCCAGCAGCCAAGGGGGACTAGCGGTCGAGCAGTACTTC	CASSQGGLAVEQYF
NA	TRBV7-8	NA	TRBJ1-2	TGTGCCAGCAGCTGGACCGCGGGTTCAGGCTACACCTTC	CASSWTAGSGYTF
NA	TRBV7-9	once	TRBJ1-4	TGTGCCAGCAGCTCGTTTTGGGGGGGTGTTAATGAAAAACTGTTTTTT	CASSSFWGGVNEKLFF
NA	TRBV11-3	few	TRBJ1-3	TGTGCCAGCAGCTTTGGAGACAGTCCAGGAAACACCATATATTTT	CASSFGDSPGNTIYF
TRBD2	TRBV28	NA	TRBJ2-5	TGTGCCAGCAGTTTCGGGACTAGCGGCAAAGAGACCCAGTACTTC	CASSFGTSGKETQYF
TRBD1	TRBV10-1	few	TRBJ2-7	TGCGCCAGCAGTGAGTCTGGTGTGGGGACAGGGGTTCAGTACTTC	CASSESGVGTGVQYF
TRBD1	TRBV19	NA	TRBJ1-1	TGTGCCAGTAGTATGGCGTCAGGGGGAAGGACTGAAGCTTTCTTT	CASSMASGGRTEAFF
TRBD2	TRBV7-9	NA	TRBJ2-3	TGTGCCAGCAGCCAGCCCCGAGGACTAGCGGAGCGGTGGGATACGCAGTATTTT	CASSQPRGLAERWDTQYF
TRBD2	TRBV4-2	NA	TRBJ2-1	TGTGCCAGCAGCCAAGGACTAGCGGGAGTGGGTGAGCAGTTCTTC	CASSQGLAGVGEQFF
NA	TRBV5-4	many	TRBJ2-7	TGTGCCAGCAGCGGGGAGGAGGGGCCCTACGAGCAGTACTTC	CASSGEEGPYEQYF
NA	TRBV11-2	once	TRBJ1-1	TGTGCCAGCAGCTTAGATTACAGCTGGATGAACACTGAAGCTTTCTTT	CASSLDYSWMNTEAFF